Described below is a single T cell receptor (beta chain) sequence and its context. Its antigen is currently unknown. Data came from immunoSEQ multiplex PCR; TCRdb stores just in-frame clones and leaves some out. Of hundreds of clones in the sample, 99% were seen once. The data stem from a study of tumour-infiltrating T cells in Burkitt lymphoma. Study-wide context: All epidemiological Burkitt lymphoma subtypes were represented in the cohort. Repertoire clonality predicted overall and progression-free survival.

Overall study results and limits: Public clonotypes, several, appeared across numerous Burkitt lymphoma patients.

The CDR3 covers 15 residues. Trimming cost V 2 bases and J 3 bases, with 11 bases left between them. Germline-derived CDR1 and CDR2 are ENHRY and SYGVKD. The sequenced material came from tumor tissue. The chain couples TRBV10-3 to TRBJ2-1; D unresolved. The sequence derives from a human donor with Burkitt lymphoma. In nucleotides, the CDR3 is TGTGCCATCAGTGAGGCGGTAGGGATCTACAATGAGCAGTTCTTC. This encodes CAISEAVGIYNEQFF.